These 23 T cell receptor beta chains originate from one sample sequenced in a study of cytomegalovirus exposure and HLA in healthy donors. 13 Jbeta primers and 60 Vbeta primers were used for the PCR. Libraries were prepared by immunoSEQ multiplex PCR; TCRdb keeps only in-frame clonotypes and omits some of them. This table has under 200,000 clones, about 80% appearing once. The sequencing sample was made of PBMCs. Every receptor here comes from a girl aged 10 to 17 in good health and CMV-seropositive.

This clone was counted a few times. The J gene is TRBJ2-7, the V gene TRBV27; 11 nucleotides line up with TRBD2. With 2 bases clipped from V and 5 bases from J, the junction kept 2 bases outside the gene matches. Germline V CDR1 and CDR2: MNHEY, SMNVEV (reference sequence). The CDR3 is 14 amino acids. The CDR3 region has the DNA TGTGCCAGCAGTTTAAAACTAGCGGGAGACGAGCAGTACTTC. Translated: CASSLKLAGDEQYF.

The table lists this clone with a count of one. CDR3 DNA: TGTGCCAGCAGCGCGTCGACAGATACTAACTATGGCTACACCTTC. Encoded protein: CASSASTDTNYGYTF. V and J are TRBV7-2 and TRBJ1-2; possible D gene TRBD1, 5 bases. Trimming removed 5 bases from V and 0 bases from J, with 13 bases in between. This CDR3 has 15 amino acids. Germline V CDR1 and CDR2: SGHTA, FQGNSA.

The chain employs TRBV4-1 and TRBJ2-7; 9 bases match TRBD1. CDR3 length: 17 amino acids. The junction had 13 bases not matched to a gene; V was cut back by 4 bases and J by 3 bases. Germline V CDR1 and CDR2: MGHRA, YSYEKL. The CDR3 protein is CASSPSDTGGRYYEQYF. The CDR3 nucleotides are TGCGCCAGCAGCCCCTCGGATACAGGGGGCAGATACTACGAGCAGTACTTC.

This chain joins TRBV29-1 and TRBJ1-1, with D possibly TRBD1 on 5 matching bases. CDR3 size: 11 residues. Germline values: CDR1 SQVTM, CDR2 ANQGSEA. Trimming left V 5 bases short and J 1 base short, with 5 bases between. As DNA, the CDR3 is TGCAGCGTTACAGGGAACACTGAAGCTTTCTTT. Encoded protein: CSVTGNTEAFF.

The CDR3 protein is CASSPRAGGQETQYF. As DNA, the CDR3 is TGTGCCAGCAGCCCCCGGGCCGGCGGGCAAGAGACCCAGTACTTC. The rearrangement uses TRBV11-3 and TRBJ2-5; possible D gene TRBD2, 5 bases. CDR3 length equals 15 residues. The V gene's germline CDR1 is SGHNT and CDR2 YENEEA. Trimming removed 5 bases from V and 2 bases from J, with 15 bases in between.

This chain connects TRBV27 to TRBJ2-1, with 7 bases lining up with TRBD1. The CDR3 is 15 residues long. V was clipped by 6 bases and J by 4 bases; unmatched bases: 9. CDR1 and CDR2 from the germline V gene are MNHEY and SMNVEV (reference sequence). Here the CDR3 DNA reads TGTGCCAGCAGAGAGACAGGGTCACTTTACAATGAGCAGTTCTTC. Protein product: CASRETGSLYNEQFF.

The chain carries TRBV7-3 and TRBJ2-7; D is unclear. Deletions cut 2 bases from V and 5 bases from J, with 13 bases between. The CDR3 has 14 amino acids. Germline lookup yields CDR1 SGHTA and CDR2 FQGTGA. CDR3 DNA: TGTGCCAGCAGCTTAGATTCCCGTAGCAACGAGCAGTACTTC. It is translated as CASSLDSRSNEQYF.

This clone occurred once. The J gene is TRBJ2-1, the V gene TRBV7-9; D perhaps matches TRBD2 (5 bases). The V gene's germline CDR1 is SEHNR and CDR2 FQNEAQ (reference sequence). This CDR3 is built from 15 residues. Trimming removed 3 bases at V and 4 bases at J, with 13 bases between. The CDR3 loop is CASSLDGMGYNEQFF. The CDR3 region has the DNA TGTGCCAGCAGCTTGGACGGGATGGGGTACAATGAGCAGTTCTTC.

The V gene is TRBV7-6, the J gene TRBJ2-5; 8 bases map to TRBD1. J gave up 4 bases and V 4 bases, and 8 bases lay outside the gene matches. CDR1 and CDR2 (germline): SGHVS, FNYEAQ. CDR3 length equals 15 residues. In nucleotides, the CDR3 is TGTGCCAGCAGCTCGGACAGGGCCGGGGGAGAGACCCAGTACTTC. It is translated as CASSSDRAGGETQYF. Together with reference TRBV7-6 and TRBJ2-5, the CDR3 gives the full variable domain: GAGVSQSPRYKVTKRGQDVALRCDPISGHVSLYWYRQALGQGPEFLTYFNYEAQQDKSGLPNDRFSAERPEGSISTLTIQRTEQRDSAMYRCASSSDRAGGETQYFGPGTRLLVL.

This chain uses TRBV29-1 with TRBJ1-1; 9 nucleotides line up with TRBD1. Looked up from germline, CDR1 is SQVTM and CDR2 is ANQGSEA. Trimming removed 4 bases from V and 1 base from J; junction bases left unmatched: 10. There are 16 residues in the CDR3. The CDR3, as DNA: TGCAGCGTTGGCGGGGGGACAGGGAAGGAGAACACTGAAGCTTTCTTT. Its translation: CSVGGGTGKENTEAFF.

The chain links TRBV27 to TRBJ1-5; D gene uncertain. The CDR3 runs to 13 residues. Germline lookup yields CDR1 MNHEY and CDR2 SMNVEV (reference sequence). Trimming removed 3 bases at V and 7 bases at J, with 10 bases between. CDR3 region: CASSFRGRQPQHF. The CDR3 DNA is TGTGCCAGCAGTTTCCGGGGTAGGCAGCCCCAGCATTTT.

The rearrangement joins TRBV4-3 to TRBJ2-3, with 11 positions matching TRBD2. The germline CDR1 and CDR2 sequences are LGHNA and YSLEER. Trimming removed 3 bases from V and 4 bases from J; junction bases left unmatched: 9. The CDR3 totals 17 residues. The CDR3, as DNA: TGCGCCAGCAGCCAGGCTCACCTAGCGGGGGGTGCAGATACGCAGTATTTT. Translating it yields CASSQAHLAGGADTQYF.

The chain carries TRBV2 and TRBJ2-4, with D possibly being TRBD2 (5 bases). The CDR3 spans 15 residues. CDR1 SNHLY and CDR2 FYNNEI come from the germline V gene. Trimming took 6 bases from V and 1 from J, leaving 13 bases between them. The CDR3 DNA sequence: TGTGCCAGCAGCGACGACACGGGGGCCAAAAACATTCAGTACTTC. Translated, it gives CASSDDTGAKNIQYF.

The chain links TRBV5-6 to TRBJ1-5; TRBD1 might be the D (5 bases). V was pared by 2 bases and J by 4 bases, with 7 bases between. The germline V gene encodes CDR1 SGHDT and CDR2 YYEEEE. The CDR3 runs 13 residues. CDR3 DNA: TGTGCCAGCAGCTTCGCAGGGAATCAGCCCCAGCATTTT. Amino acid sequence: CASSFAGNQPQHF.

J is TRBJ2-3 and V is TRBV10-3, with TRBD1 matching 12 bases. Trimming took 3 bases from V and 3 from J; bases not matched to a gene: 7. This CDR3 contains 17 residues. Germline lookup yields CDR1 ENHRY and CDR2 SYGVKD. The DNA of the CDR3 is TGTGCCATCAGTGAAACGGGGGGACAGGGGGCGACAGATACGCAGTATTTT. As protein: CAISETGGQGATDTQYF.

The V gene is TRBV9, the J gene TRBJ1-1, with unresolved D. Germline CDR1 reads SGDLS; CDR2 reads YYNGEE. This CDR3 region has 15 residues. V lost 0 bases and J 4 bases, leaving 13 bases between the germline ends. CDR3 DNA sequence: TGTGCCAGCAGCGTAGATGGCCCGGGGTTCACTGAAGCTTTCTTT. Protein: CASSVDGPGFTEAFF.

The chain is built from TRBV10-3 and TRBJ2-5, with 14 bases aligning to TRBD2. The J segment lost 4 bases and the V segment lost 5 bases, leaving 9 bases of the junction unmatched. CDR1 is ENHRY and CDR2 is SYGVKD in the germline V gene. CDR3 length: 17 amino acids. CDR3 bases: TGTGCCATCAGTCGAGGGACTAGCGGGAGAAAAGGAGAGACCCAGTACTTC. Amino acids: CAISRGTSGRKGETQYF.

V gene TRBV4-3 combines with J gene TRBJ2-5, with 7 bases that match TRBD1. CDR3 size: 18 residues. Per the germline V gene, CDR1 is LGHNA and CDR2 is YSLEER. Germline trimming cut 0 bases from V and 2 bases from J; bases unmatched to any gene: 12. The DNA for the CDR3 is TGCGCCAGCAGCCAAGATAGGGGCGACAGGGAAGGGCAAGAGACCCAGTACTTC. Translating it yields CASSQDRGDREGQETQYF.

The CDR3 DNA sequence: TGTGCCTGGAGTAAACCATTGAGGACAGGGAGAAATTCACCCCTCCACTTT. It specifies CAWSKPLRTGRNSPLHF. The rearrangement uses TRBV30 and TRBJ1-6; TRBD1 aligns across 8 bases. Looked up from germline, CDR1 is GTSNPN and CDR2 is SVGIG (reference sequence). The CDR3 sequence is 17 residues long. With V trimmed by 2 bases and J by 7 bases, 13 bases remained unmatched.

The chain combines TRBV27 with TRBJ1-2; 8 bases fit TRBD1. J gave up 7 bases and V 3 bases, and 4 bases lay outside the gene matches. Germline CDR1 MNHEY, CDR2 SMNVEV (reference sequence). The CDR3 is made up of 13 amino acids. The CDR3 bases are TGTGCCAGCAGTTTTGACAGGGGAAGTGGCTACACCTTC. Translation gives CASSFDRGSGYTF.

V is TRBV6-4 and J is TRBJ1-6; no clear D. The ends were cut back, 10 bases at V and 0 bases at J, with 10 bases in the middle. The CDR3 is 14 amino acids. The germline gives CDR1 MRHNA, CDR2 SNTAGT. CDR3 in amino acids: CAILVGSYNSPLHF. The CDR3 DNA reads as TGTGCCATCCTAGTGGGCTCCTATAATTCACCCCTCCACTTT.

This chain links TRBV19 with TRBJ2-1, with 11 bases identical to TRBD2. Looked up from germline, CDR1 is LNHDA and CDR2 is SQIVND (reference sequence). J gave up 4 bases and V 5 bases, and 7 bases lay outside the gene matches. The CDR3 extends over 16 amino acids. The CDR3: CASSLLAGVLYNEQFF. The CDR3, as DNA: TGTGCCAGTAGTTTACTAGCGGGGGTCCTTTACAATGAGCAGTTCTTC.

The chain recombines TRBV11-3 with TRBJ2-6; the match to TRBD1 covers 7 bases. CDR1 SGHNT and CDR2 YENEEA come from the germline V gene. The CDR3 is 15 residues long. The V segment lost 5 bases and the J segment 4 bases; nucleotides outside the gene matches: 5. The CDR3 bases are TGTGCCAGCAGCCCCAGGGGGAAAGGGGCCAACGTCCTGACTTTC. Its protein product is CASSPRGKGANVLTF.